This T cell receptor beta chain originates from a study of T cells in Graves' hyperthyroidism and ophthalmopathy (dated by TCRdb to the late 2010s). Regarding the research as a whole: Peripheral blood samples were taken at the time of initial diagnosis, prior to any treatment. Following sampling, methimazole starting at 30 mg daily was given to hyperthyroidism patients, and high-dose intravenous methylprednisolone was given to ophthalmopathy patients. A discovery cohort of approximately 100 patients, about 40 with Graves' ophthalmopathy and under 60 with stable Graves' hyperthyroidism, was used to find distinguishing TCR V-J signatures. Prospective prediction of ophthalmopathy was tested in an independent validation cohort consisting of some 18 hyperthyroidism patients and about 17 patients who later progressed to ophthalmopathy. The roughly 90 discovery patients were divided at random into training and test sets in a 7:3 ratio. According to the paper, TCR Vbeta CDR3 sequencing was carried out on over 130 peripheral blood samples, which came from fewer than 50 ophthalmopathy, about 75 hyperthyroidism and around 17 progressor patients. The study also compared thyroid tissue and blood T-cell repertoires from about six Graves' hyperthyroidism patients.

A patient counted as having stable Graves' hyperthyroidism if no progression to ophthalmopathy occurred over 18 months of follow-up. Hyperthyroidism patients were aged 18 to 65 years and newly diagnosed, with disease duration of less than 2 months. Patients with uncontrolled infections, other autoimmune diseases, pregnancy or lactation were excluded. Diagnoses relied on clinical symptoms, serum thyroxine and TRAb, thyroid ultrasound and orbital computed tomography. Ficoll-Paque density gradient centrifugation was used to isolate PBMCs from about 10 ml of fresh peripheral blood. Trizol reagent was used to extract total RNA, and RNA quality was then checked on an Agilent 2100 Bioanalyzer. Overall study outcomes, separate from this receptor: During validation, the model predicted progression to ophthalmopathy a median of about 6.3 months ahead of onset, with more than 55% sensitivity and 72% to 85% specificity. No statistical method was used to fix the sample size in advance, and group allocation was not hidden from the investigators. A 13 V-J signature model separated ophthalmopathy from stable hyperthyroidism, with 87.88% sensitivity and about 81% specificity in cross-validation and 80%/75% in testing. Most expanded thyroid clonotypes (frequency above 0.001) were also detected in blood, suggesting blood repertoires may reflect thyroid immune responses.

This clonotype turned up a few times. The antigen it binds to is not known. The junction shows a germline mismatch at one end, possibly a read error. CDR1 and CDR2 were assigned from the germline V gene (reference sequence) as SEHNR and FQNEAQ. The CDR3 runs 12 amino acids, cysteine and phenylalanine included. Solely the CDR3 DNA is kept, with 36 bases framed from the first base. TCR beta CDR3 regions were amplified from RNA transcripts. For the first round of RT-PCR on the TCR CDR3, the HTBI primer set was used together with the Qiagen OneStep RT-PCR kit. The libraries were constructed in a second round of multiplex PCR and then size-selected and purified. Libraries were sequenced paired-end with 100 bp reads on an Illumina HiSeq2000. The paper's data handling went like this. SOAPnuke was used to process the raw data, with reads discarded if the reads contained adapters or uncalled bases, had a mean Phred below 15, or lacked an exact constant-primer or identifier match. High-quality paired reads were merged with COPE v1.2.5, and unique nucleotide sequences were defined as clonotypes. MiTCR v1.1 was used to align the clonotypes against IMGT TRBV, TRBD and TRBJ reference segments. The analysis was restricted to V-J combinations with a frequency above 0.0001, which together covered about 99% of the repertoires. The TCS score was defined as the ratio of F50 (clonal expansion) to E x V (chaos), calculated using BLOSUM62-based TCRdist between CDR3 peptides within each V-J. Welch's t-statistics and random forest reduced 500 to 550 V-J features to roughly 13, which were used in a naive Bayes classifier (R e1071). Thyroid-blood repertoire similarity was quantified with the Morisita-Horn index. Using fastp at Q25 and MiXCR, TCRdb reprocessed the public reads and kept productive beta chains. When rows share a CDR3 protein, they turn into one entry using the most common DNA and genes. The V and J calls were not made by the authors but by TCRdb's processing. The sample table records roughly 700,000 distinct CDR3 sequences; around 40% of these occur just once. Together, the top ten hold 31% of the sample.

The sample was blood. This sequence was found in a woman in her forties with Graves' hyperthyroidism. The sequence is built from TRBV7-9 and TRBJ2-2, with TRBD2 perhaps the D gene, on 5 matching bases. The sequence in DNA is TGTGCTAGCAGCTTAACTAGCGGGGAGCTGTTTTTT. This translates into CASSLTSGELFF.